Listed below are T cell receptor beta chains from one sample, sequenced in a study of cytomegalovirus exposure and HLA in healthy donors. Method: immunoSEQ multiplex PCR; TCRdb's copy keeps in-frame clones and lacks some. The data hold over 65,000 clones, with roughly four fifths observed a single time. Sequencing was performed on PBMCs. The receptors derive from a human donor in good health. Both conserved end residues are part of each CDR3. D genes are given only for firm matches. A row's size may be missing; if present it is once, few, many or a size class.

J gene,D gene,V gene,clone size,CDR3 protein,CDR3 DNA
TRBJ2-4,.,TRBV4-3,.,CASSQDGNRLNIQYF,TGCGCCAGCAGCCAAGATGGGAACAGGCTAAACATTCAGTACTTC
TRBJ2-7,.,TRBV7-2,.,CASSFSGFQYF,TGTGCCAGCAGCTTTTCCGGGTTTCAGTACTTC
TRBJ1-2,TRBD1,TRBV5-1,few,CASSFNEGASGYTF,TGCGCCAGCAGCTTCAATGAGGGGGCCTCTGGCTACACCTTC
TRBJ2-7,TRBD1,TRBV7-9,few,CASSPRDSSYEQYF,TGTGCCAGCAGCCCCCGGGACAGTTCCTACGAGCAGTACTTC
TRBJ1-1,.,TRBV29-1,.,CSVVPRNTEAFF,TGCAGCGTTGTCCCCAGAAACACTGAAGCTTTCTTT
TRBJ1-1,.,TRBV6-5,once,CASSYGGGWRNTEAFF,TGTGCCAGCAGTTACGGGGGGGGTTGGAGGAACACTGAAGCTTTCTTT
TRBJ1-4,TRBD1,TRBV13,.,CASSTGTGNEKLFF,TGTGCCAGCAGCACCGGGACAGGGAATGAAAAACTGTTTTTT
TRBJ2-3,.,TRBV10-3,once,CAISAQQGTDTQYF,TGTGCCATCAGTGCACAACAGGGAACAGATACGCAGTATTTT
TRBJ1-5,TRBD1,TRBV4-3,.,CASSHTTGANQPQHF,TGCGCCAGCAGCCACACGACAGGGGCCAATCAGCCCCAGCATTTT
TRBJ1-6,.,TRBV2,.,CASRDRQGPLHF,TGTGCCAGCAGAGACCGGCAGGGACCCCTCCACTTT
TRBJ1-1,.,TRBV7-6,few,CASSLEVREVLDTEAFF,TGTGCCAGCAGCTTAGAGGTCAGGGAAGTTTTGGACACTGAAGCTTTCTTT
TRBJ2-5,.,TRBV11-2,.,CASGGGAGETQYF,TGTGCCAGCGGAGGCGGGGCGGGTGAGACCCAGTACTTC
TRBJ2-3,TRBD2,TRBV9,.,CASSVEGSGGRRGDTQYF,TGTGCCAGCAGCGTAGAGGGTAGCGGGGGTCGACGGGGAGATACGCAGTATTTT
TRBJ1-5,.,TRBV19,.,CASSLGRRGGSNQPQHF,TGTGCCAGTAGCCTCGGACGTCGCGGGGGTAGCAATCAGCCCCAGCATTTT
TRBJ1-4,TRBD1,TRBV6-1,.,CASDRGRDEKLFF,TGTGCCAGCGACAGGGGGCGCGATGAAAAACTGTTTTTT
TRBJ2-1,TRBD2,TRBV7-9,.,CASSALTSGAPNEQFF,TGTGCCAGCAGCGCACTCACTAGCGGGGCACCCAATGAGCAGTTCTTC
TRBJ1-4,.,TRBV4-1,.,CASSQGASNEKLFF,TGCGCCAGCAGCCAAGGGGCGTCAAATGAAAAACTGTTTTTT
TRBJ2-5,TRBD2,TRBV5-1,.,CASSPTRGGGTQETQYF,TGCGCCAGCAGCCCGACCAGGGGCGGGGGGACTCAAGAGACCCAGTACTTC
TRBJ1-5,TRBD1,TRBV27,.,CASNSPGQGANQPQHF,TGTGCCAGCAATTCGCCTGGACAGGGGGCTAATCAGCCCCAGCATTTT
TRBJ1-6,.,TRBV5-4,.,CASSPGTSSPLHF,TGTGCCAGCAGCCCCGGGACAAGTTCACCCCTCCACTTT
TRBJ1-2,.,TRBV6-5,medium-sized,CASSPQGWANGYTF,TGTGCCAGCAGTCCACAGGGCTGGGCGAATGGCTACACCTTC
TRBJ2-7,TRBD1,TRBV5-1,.,CASSLDRGFSPASYEQYF,TGCGCCAGCAGCTTGGACAGGGGGTTCTCCCCTGCCTCCTACGAGCAGTACTTC
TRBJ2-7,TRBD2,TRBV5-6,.,CASSFSQTSGGAYEQYF,TGTGCCAGCAGCTTCAGTCAAACTAGCGGGGGAGCCTACGAGCAGTACTTC
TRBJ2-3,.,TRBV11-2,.,CASSTIAVRSTDTQYF,TGTGCCAGCAGCACCATAGCGGTTAGAAGCACAGATACGCAGTATTTT
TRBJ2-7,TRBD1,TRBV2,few,CASSQGQEAEQYF,TGTGCCAGCAGCCAAGGACAGGAAGCCGAGCAGTACTTC
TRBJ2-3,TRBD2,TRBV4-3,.,CASSTRLAGASTDTQYF,TGCGCCAGCAGCACGAGACTAGCGGGGGCCAGCACAGATACGCAGTATTTT
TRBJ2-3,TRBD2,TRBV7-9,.,CASSQSGGGADTQYF,TGTGCCAGCAGCCAAAGCGGGGGTGGGGCAGATACGCAGTATTTT
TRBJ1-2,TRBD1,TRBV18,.,CASSPPIGTGYYGYTF,TGTGCCAGCTCACCACCGATAGGGACAGGGTACTATGGCTACACCTTC
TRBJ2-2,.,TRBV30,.,CAWRVARLSNTGELFF,TGTGCCTGGAGGGTAGCCCGACTATCGAACACCGGGGAGCTGTTTTTT
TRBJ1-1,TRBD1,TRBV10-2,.,CASRNGQGSTEAFF,TGCGCCAGCAGGAATGGACAGGGCTCCACTGAAGCTTTCTTT
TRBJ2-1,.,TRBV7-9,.,CASRGGRGSNEQFF,TGTGCCAGCAGGGGGGGGCGGGGATCCAATGAGCAGTTCTTC
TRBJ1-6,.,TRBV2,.,CASNWQGDNSPLHF,TGTGCCAGCAACTGGCAGGGCGATAATTCACCCCTCCACTTT
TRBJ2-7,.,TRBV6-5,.,CASSYSSQVPYEQYF,TGTGCCAGCAGTTACTCGTCACAGGTCCCCTACGAGCAGTACTTC
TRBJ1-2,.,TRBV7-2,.,CASSFSGPLLYGYTF,TGTGCCAGCAGCTTTTCAGGGCCGCTCCTCTATGGCTACACCTTC
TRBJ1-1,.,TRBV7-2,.,CASSLWAGLNTEAFF,TGTGCCAGCAGCTTGTGGGCGGGTCTGAACACTGAAGCTTTCTTT
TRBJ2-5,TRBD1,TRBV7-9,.,CASRRTGAETQYF,TGTGCCAGCAGACGGACAGGGGCCGAGACCCAGTACTTC
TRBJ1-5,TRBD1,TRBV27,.,CASSLWGQGAGQPQHF,TGTGCCAGCAGTTTATGGGGACAGGGGGCCGGTCAGCCCCAGCATTTT
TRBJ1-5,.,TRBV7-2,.,CASSLDWSNQPQNF,TGTGCCAGCAGCTTAGACTGGAGCAATCAGCCCCAGAATTTT
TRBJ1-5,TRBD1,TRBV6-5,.,CASSTGAISNQPQHF,TGTGCCAGCAGTACAGGGGCTATCAGCAATCAGCCCCAGCATTTT
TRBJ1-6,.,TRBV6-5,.,CASSPDRRNSPLHF,TGTGCCAGCAGCCCCGACAGACGGAATTCACCCCTCCACTTT
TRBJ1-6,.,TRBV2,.,CASSGEGSSYNSPLHF,TGTGCCAGCAGTGGTGAAGGGAGCTCCTATAATTCACCCCTCCACTTT
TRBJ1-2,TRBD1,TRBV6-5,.,CASRTGAGGYTF,TGTGCCAGTAGGACAGGTGCGGGAGGCTACACCTTC
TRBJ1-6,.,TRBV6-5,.,CASSYNPGLVNSPLHF,TGTGCCAGCAGTTACAACCCGGGTCTGGTGAATTCACCCCTCCACTTT
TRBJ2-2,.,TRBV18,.,CASSLLSRNGELFF,TGTGCCAGCTCACTACTCAGCAGGAACGGGGAGCTGTTTTTT
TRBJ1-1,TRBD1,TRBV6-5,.,CASSPGQVRNTEAFF,TGTGCCAGCAGCCCCGGACAGGTTAGAAACACTGAAGCTTTCTTT
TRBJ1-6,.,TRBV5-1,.,CASSLVAGSYNSPLHF,TGCGCCAGCAGCTTGGTGGCAGGTTCCTATAATTCACCCCTCCACTTT
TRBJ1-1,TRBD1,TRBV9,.,CASSVVGQGVTEAFF,TGTGCCAGCAGCGTAGTGGGACAGGGGGTCACTGAAGCTTTCTTT
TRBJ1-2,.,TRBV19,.,CASSIIQSPLGAYGYTF,TGTGCCAGTAGTATTATACAGTCACCTCTAGGGGCCTATGGCTACACCTTC